Sequencing of this T cell receptor beta chain was carried out in a study of radiotherapy plus CTLA-4 blockade in lung cancer. In the study overall: Objective response rate was roughly 19%; disease control rate, around 30%.

The table came from immunoSEQ multiplex PCR; TCRdb's copy has only in-frame clones and leaves some out. The table includes under 100,000 clones, around four fifths detected once. Lung cancer patients with chemo-refractory metastatic non-small-cell disease were given focal radiation plus CTLA-4 blockade with ipilimumab. Study-level results: Interferon-beta, together with early blood T cell clone dynamics, reportedly best predicted response. Tumor-origin TCR clones grew in blood after radiotherapy plus ipilimumab.

This CDR3 region has 14 residues. Germline V gene lookup returns CDR1 SGHTA and CDR2 FQGNSA. Trimming took off 5 bases at V and 0 bases at J, with 8 bases between the two ends. This clone was counted a few times. The antigen is not known. This clonotype originated in a human donor with non-small cell lung cancer that progressed on radiotherapy plus ipilimumab. The sample in question was peripheral blood, obtained from a patient treated with radiotherapy plus ipilimumab. The J gene is TRBJ1-3, the V gene TRBV7-2, with a possible D match to TRBD1 (5 bases). Here the CDR3 reads CASSLQASGNTIYF. The CDR3 region has the DNA TGTGCCAGCAGCCTACAGGCCTCTGGAAACACCATATATTTT.